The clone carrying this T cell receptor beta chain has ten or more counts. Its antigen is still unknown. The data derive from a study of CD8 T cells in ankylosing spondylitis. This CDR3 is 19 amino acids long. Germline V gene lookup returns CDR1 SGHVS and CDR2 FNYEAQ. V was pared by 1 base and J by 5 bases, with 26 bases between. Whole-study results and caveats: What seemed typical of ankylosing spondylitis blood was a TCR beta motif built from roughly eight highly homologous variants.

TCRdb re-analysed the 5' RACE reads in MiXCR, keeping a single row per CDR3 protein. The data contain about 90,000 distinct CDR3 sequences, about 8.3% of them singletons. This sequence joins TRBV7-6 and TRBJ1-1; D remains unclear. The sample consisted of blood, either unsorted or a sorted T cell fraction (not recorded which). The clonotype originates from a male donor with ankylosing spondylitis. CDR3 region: CASSLVGPWESKSGTEAFF. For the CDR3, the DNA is TGTGCCAGCAGCTTAGTTGGTCCCTGGGAGAGTAAAAGTGGGACTGAAGCTTTCTTT.